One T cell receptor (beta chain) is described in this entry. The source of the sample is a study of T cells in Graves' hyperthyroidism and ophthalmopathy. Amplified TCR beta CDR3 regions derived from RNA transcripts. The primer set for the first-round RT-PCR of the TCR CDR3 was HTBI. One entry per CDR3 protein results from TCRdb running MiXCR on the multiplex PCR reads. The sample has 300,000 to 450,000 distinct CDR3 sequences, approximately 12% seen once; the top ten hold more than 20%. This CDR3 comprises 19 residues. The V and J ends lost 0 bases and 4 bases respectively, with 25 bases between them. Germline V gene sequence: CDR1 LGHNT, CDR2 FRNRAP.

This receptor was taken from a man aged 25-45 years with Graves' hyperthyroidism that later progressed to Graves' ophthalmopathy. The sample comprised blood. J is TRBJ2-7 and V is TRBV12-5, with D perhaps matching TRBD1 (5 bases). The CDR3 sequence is CASGLVLGARQGGRYEQYF. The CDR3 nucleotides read TGTGCTAGTGGTTTGGTTTTAGGTGCAAGGCAGGGTGGTCGTTACGAGCAGTACTTC.